This is a list of T cell receptor beta chains from one sample in a study of blood T cell repertoires in COVID-19. The assay was immunoSEQ multiplex PCR, and TCRdb's table has in-frame clones only and misses some. The table lists over 150,000 clones, around 80% of them singletons. The specimen was peripheral blood. The receptors were gathered from a woman aged 55-70 years with acute or convalescent COVID-19. Both conserved end residues are part of each CDR3.

TRBV11-3	TRBJ2-2	CASGGQGNTGELFF
TRBV7-3	TRBJ2-1	CASSLNRDYNEQFF
TRBV7-8	TRBJ2-7	CASSHLRQGVSYEQYF
TRBV19	TRBJ2-6	CASSKVGRPGANVLTF
TRBV2	TRBJ2-5	CASRDGTLNTETQYF
TRBV11-3	TRBJ2-2	CASSSRTAGGRSGELFF
TRBV21-1	TRBJ2-7	CASSKEQGRTEQYF
TRBV24-1	TRBJ1-5	CATSDLAGDQPQHF
TRBV6-2/TRBV6-3	TRBJ2-2	CASSYGGSTGELFF
TRBV19	TRBJ2-1	CASRAGGTSYNEQFF
TRBV7-2	TRBJ2-1	CASSPRLRVAGGNEQFF
TRBV10-3	TRBJ2-3	CAISGGGLAGTDTQYF
TRBV3-1/TRBV3-2	TRBJ1-1	CASSRTGVFTEAFF
TRBV14	TRBJ2-5	CASSLSEETQYF
TRBV18	TRBJ1-5	CASSPGTGGNQPQHF
TRBV7-9	TRBJ1-5	CASSLGGQIQPQHF
TRBV2	TRBJ1-5	CASRDRGYSNQPQHF
TRBV19	TRBJ2-4	CASSNRQGTAKNIQYF
TRBV7-2	TRBJ1-2	CASSLAGGAGGYTF
TRBV28	TRBJ1-6	CATLTGSSYNSPLHF
TRBV28	TRBJ1-1	CASKGGVNTEAFF
TRBV11-2	TRBJ1-1	CASSPDRVSTEAFF
TRBV18	TRBJ1-1	CASSPNSGGPEAFF
TRBV6-2/TRBV6-3	TRBJ2-5	CASSYSTEAVRGKAKMYQYF
TRBV11-2	TRBJ1-4	CASGLRGVHNEKLFF
TRBV18	TRBJ2-7	CASSPGLEGYEQYF
TRBV4-3	TRBJ2-3	CASSQDRGGTQYF
TRBV5-6	TRBJ1-2	CASSPTDRGGPNYGYTF
TRBV4-1	TRBJ2-5	CASSQWQGAGETQYF
TRBV3-1/TRBV3-2	TRBJ1-2	CASSQQGVDYGYTF
TRBV18	TRBJ2-3	CASSLTGGGTDTQYF
TRBV7-9	TRBJ2-2	CASSILAGLSTGELFF
TRBV6-5	TRBJ1-1	CASNPGGRRTEAFF
TRBV12-3/TRBV12-4	TRBJ2-1	CASSSYGTNEQFF